Below, one T cell receptor (beta chain) is given with its context. The antigen this receptor binds is unknown. No base qualities exist here, and no much larger clone lies one base off it. CDR1 and CDR2 (SGHRS, YFSETQ) derive from the germline V gene. The CDR3 measures 15 amino acids from cysteine to phenylalanine. The retained sequence is limited to the CDR3, 45 bases, with the frame set at the first base. V is cut by 4 bases and J by 8 bases, and the space between the germline ends is 19 bases. The data were taken from a study of human T cells and chemical hapten exposure (dated by TCRdb to about 2021). In the study overall: For sensitization, 2% DPC in acetone was applied to a 2 cm by 2 cm area of upper inner arm skin. Throughout the roughly 23-week study period, patients were also given weekly therapeutic DPC doses on the scalp. Patch testing was performed on the upper back with Finn chambers containing 0.01% DPC, and the patch tests were scored after 6 days according to International Contact Dermatitis Research Group standards. Most of the patients in the cohort were female, and the cohort covered alopecia areata with under or over 50% scalp involvement, alopecia totalis and alopecia universalis. Libraries were pooled for sequencing, and per-sample TCR yields varied mainly because of small differences in library volumes within the pool. The study tracked peripheral blood TCR repertoire changes in vivo during primary and secondary sensitization to the hapten diphenylcyclopropenone (DPC) in alopecia patients. Blood samples were taken from patients before sensitization (week 0) and then at 2, 6 and about 24 weeks after DPC sensitization. Blood for TCR sequencing was provided by twenty-nine alopecia patients at one to four time points (pre-sensitization, 2, 6 and 24 weeks). General study outcomes and caveats: After repeated subsampling, the strength of the expansion versus patch-test correlation and the threshold at which it became significant changed. Because every patient had alopecia, a presumed autoimmune disease, the patients' immune response might differ from that of healthy individuals. No change with DPC sensitization was found in the number of TCRs above 1 in 1000 frequency, and no evidence of global repertoire structure alterations was found. The number of PT1 expanded TCRs positively correlated with patch test score, significant at thresholds 8, 16 and 32 but not 4. Expanded TCRs formed significantly more large CDR3 similarity clusters than pre-sensitization or healthy control sets, consistent with antigen-driven responses.

Library prep was done by RACE. This sample was sequenced with a NextSeq 500. During library preparation, unique molecular identifiers were attached to individual cDNA molecules so that TCRs could be counted in a quantitative, reproducible way. Each blood RNA sample was used to sequence both TCR alpha and TCR beta chains. Per the source publication's procedure: Samples had a median of about 90,000 TCRs, with a range from about 23,224 to 700,000. V, J and CDR3 annotation of the TCR reads was carried out using the Decombinator software suite. For PS versus PT1 abundance plots, all samples were subsampled to the same number of TCRs (28,000). TCRs were defined as expanded if absent before sensitization and observed at least eight times at the 2-week time point. The public reads were reanalyzed by TCRdb: fastp trimming at Q25, MiXCR alignment, in-frame beta chains only. For every CDR3 protein sequence, its rows merge into one entry that carries the most common genes and DNA. None of the V and J calls come from the authors' own analysis; TCRdb made them. Present in this sample are 100,000 or so distinct CDR3 sequences, around 35% of which were seen just once. About 2.9% of the sample belongs to the ten largest clones.

What this sample's time point label stands for: patch test 3, about 24 weeks after DPC sensitization. Explained via the paper, the treatment or condition label denotes: therapeutic diphenylcyclopropenone sensitization with weekly scalp DPC. Blood at each patch-test visit was drawn before the patch test was applied. Patients were considered eligible if aged 18 to 70, diagnosed with alopecia and deemed suitable for DPC therapy, and patients were excluded if pregnant. Unfractionated whole blood was collected in Tempus Blood RNA tubes, and total RNA was extracted from that blood. This specimen was whole blood, taken in connection with sensitization to the hapten diphenylcyclopropenone (DPC). The V gene is TRBV5-1 and the J gene is TRBJ2-1, with no confident D gene call. The source is a man between 35 and 55 years old with alopecia areata. Some clones in this sample may be carry-over from other donors' samples. Here is the DNA: TGCGCCAGCAGCCCTGGATTTGGCCAGGCCCATGAGCAGTTCTTC. It translates as CASSPGFGQAHEQFF.